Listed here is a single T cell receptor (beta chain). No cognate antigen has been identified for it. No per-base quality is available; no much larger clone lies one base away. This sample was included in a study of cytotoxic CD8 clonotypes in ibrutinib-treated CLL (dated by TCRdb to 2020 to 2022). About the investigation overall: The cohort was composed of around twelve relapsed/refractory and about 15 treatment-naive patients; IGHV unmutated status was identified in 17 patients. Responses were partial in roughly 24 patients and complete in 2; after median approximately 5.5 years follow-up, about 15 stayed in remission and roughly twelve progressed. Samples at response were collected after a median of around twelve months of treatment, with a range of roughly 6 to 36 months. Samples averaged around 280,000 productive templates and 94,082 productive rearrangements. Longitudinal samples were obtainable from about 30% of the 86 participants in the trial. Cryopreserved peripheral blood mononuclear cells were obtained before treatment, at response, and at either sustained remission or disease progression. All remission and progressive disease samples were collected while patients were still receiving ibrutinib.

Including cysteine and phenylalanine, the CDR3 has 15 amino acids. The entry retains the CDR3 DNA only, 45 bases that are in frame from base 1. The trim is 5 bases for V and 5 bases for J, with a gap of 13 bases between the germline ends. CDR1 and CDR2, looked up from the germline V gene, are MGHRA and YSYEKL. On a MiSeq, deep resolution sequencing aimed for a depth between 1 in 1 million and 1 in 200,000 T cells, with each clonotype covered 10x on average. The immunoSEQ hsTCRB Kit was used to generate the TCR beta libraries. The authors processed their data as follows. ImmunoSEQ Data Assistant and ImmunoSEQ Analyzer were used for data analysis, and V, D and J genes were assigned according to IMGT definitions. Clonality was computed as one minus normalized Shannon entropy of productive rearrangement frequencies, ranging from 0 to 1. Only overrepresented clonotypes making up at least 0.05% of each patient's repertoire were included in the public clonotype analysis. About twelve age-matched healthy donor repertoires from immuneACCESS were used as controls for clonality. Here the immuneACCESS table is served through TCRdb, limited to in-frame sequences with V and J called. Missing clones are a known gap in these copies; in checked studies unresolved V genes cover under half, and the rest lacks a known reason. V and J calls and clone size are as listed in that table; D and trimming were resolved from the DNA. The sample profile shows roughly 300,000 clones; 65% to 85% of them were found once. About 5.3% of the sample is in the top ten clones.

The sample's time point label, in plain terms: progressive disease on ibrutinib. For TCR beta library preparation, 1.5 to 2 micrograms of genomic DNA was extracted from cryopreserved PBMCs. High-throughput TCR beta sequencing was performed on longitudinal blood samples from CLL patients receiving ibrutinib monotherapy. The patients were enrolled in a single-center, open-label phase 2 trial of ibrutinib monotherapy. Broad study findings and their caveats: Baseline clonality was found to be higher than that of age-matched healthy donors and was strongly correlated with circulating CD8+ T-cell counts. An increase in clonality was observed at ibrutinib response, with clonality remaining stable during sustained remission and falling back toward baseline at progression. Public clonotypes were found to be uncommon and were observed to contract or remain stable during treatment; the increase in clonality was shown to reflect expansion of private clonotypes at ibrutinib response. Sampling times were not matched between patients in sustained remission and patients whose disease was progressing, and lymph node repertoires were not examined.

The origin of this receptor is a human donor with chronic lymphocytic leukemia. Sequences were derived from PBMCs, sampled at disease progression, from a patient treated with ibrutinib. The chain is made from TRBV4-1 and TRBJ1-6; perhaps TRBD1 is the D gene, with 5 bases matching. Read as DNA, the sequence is TGCGCCAGCAGCAAAAGGGGAGTTGATAATTCACCCCTCCACTTT. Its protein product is CASSKRGVDNSPLHF.